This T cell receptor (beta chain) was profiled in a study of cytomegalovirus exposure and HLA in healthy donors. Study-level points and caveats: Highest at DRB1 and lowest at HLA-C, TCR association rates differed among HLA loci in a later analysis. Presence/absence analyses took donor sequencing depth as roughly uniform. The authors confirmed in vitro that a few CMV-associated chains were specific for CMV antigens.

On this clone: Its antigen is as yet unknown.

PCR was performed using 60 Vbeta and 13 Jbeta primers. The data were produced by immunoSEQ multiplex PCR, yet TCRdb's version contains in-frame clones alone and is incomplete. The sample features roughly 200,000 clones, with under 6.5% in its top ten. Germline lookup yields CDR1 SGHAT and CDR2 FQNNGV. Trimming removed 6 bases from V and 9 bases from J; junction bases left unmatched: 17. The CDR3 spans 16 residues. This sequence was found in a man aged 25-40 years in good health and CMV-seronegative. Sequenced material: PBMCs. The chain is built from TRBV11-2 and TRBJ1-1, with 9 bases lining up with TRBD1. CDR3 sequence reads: CASSRDRGEGRGKAFF. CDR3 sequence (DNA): TGTGCCAGCAGTCGCGACAGGGGGGAAGGCCGGGGGAAAGCTTTCTTT.